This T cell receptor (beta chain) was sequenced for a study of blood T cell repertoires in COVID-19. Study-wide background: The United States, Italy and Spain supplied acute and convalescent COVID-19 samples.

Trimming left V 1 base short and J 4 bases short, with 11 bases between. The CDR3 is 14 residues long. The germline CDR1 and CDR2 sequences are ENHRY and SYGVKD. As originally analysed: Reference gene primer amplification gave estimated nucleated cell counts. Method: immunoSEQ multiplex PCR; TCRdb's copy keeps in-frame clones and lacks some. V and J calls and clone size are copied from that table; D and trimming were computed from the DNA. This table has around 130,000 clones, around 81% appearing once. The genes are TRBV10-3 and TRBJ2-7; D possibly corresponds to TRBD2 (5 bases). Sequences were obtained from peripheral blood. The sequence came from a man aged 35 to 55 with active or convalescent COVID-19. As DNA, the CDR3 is TGTGCCATCAGTGAGTTAAGGACGGGGTACGAGCAGTACTTC. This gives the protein CAISELRTGYEQYF.